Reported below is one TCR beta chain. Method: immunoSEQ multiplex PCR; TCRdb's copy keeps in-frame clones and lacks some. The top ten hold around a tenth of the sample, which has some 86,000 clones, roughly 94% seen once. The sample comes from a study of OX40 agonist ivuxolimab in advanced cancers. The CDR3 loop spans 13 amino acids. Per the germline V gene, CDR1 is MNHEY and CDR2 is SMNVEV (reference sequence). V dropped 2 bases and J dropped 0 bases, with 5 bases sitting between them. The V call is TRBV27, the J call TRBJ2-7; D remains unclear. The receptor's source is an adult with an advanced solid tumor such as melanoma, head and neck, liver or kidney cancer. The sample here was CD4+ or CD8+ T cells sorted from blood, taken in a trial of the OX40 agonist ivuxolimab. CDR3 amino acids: CASSLTSSYEQYF. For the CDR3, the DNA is TGTGCCAGCAGTTTAACCTCCTCCTACGAGCAGTACTTC.